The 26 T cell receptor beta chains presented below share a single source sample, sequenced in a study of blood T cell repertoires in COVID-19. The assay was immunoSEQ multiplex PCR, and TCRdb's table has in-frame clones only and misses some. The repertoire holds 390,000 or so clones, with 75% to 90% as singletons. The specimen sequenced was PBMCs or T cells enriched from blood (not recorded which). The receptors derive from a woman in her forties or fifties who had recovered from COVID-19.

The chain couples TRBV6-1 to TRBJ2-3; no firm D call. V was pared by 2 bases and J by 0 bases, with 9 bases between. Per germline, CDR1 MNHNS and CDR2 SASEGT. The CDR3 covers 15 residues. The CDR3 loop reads CASSENEASTDTQYF. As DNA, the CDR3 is TGTGCCAGCAGTGAAAACGAGGCTAGCACAGATACGCAGTATTTT.

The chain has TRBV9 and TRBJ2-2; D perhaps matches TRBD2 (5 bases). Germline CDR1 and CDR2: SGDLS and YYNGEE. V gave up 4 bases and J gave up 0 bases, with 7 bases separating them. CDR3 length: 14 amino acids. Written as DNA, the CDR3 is TGTGCCAGCAGCCCGGGATCGAACACCGGGGAGCTGTTTTTT. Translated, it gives CASSPGSNTGELFF.

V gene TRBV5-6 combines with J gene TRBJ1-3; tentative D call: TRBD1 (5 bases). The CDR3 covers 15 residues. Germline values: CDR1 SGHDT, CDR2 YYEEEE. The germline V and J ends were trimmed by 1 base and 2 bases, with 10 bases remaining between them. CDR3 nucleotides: TGTGCCAGCAGCTTGAGAGGGACTACTGGAAACACCATATATTTT. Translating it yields CASSLRGTTGNTIYF. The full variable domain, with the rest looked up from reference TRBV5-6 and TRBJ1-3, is DAGVTQSPTHLIKTRGQQVTLRCSPKSGHDTVSWYQQALGQGPQFIFQYYEEEERQRGNFPDRFSGHQFPNYSSELNVNALLLGDSALYLCASSLRGTTGNTIYFGEGSWLTVV.

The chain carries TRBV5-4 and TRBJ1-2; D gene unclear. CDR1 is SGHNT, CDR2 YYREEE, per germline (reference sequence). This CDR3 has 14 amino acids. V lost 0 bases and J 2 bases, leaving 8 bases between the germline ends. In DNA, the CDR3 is TGTGCCAGCAGCTTGGACGCTGCGAACTATGGCTACACCTTC. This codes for CASSLDAANYGYTF.

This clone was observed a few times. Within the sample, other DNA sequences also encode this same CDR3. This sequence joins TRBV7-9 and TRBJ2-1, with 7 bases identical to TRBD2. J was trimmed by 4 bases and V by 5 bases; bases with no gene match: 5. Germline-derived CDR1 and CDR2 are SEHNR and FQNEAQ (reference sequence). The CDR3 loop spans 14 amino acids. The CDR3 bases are TGTGCCAGCAGCCTTCTAGCGGCGTACAATGAGCAGTTCTTC. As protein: CASSLLAAYNEQFF. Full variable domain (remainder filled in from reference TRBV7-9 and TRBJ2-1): DTGVSQNPRHKITKRGQNVTFRCDPISEHNRLYWYRQTLGQGPEFLTYFQNEAQLEKSRLLSDRFSAERPKGSFSTLEIQRTEQGDSAMYLCASSLLAAYNEQFFGPGTRLTVL.

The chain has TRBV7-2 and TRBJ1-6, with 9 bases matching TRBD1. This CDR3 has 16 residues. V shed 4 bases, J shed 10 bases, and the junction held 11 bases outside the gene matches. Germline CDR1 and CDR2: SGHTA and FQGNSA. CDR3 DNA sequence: TGTGCCAGCAGCTCCGGGACAGGGAAGATGCTCTCACCCCTCCACTTT. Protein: CASSSGTGKMLSPLHF.

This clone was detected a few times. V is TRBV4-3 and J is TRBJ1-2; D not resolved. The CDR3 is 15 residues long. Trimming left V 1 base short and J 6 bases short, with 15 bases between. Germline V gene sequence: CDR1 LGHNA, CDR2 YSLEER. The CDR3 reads CASSQGTRPPNGYTF. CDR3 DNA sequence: TGCGCCAGCAGCCAAGGCACCAGGCCCCCGAATGGCTACACCTTC.

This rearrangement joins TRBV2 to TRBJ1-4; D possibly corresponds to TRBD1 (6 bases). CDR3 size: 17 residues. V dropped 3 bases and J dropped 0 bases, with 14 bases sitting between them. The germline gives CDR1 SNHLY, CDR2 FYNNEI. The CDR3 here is CASSDFETGATNEKLFF. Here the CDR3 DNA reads TGTGCCAGCAGTGACTTTGAGACAGGAGCAACTAATGAAAAACTGTTTTTT.

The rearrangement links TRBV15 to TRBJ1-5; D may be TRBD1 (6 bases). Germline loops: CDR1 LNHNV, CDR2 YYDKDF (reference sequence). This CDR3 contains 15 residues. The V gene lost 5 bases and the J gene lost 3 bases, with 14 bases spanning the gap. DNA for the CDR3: TGTGCCACCAGCGTAAGAAGGGGGTTCAATCAGCCCCAGCATTTT. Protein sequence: CATSVRRGFNQPQHF.

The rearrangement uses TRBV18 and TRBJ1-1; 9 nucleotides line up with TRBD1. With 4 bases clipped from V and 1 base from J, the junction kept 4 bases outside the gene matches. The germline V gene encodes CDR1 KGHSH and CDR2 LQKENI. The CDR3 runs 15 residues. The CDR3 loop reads CASSRWTGENTEAFF. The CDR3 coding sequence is TGTGCCAGCTCACGGTGGACAGGGGAGAACACTGAAGCTTTCTTT.

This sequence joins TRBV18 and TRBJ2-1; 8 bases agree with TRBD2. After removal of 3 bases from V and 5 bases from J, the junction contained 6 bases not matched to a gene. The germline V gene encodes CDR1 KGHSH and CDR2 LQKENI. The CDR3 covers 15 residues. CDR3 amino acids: CASSPPGLGNNEQFF. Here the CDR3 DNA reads TGTGCCAGCTCACCCCCGGGACTAGGTAACAATGAGCAGTTCTTC.

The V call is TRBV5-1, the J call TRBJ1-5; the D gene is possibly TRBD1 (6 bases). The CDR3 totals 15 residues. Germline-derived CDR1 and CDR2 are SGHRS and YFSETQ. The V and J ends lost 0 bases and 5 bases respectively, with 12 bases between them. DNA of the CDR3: TGCGCCAGCAGCTTGGAGGGGGACATTTATCAGCCCCAGCATTTT. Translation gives CASSLEGDIYQPQHF.

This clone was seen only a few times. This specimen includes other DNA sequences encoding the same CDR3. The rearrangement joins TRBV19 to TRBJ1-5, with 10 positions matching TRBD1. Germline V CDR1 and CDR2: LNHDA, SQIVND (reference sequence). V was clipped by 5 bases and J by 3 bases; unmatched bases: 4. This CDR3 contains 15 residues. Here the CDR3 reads CASSPGTGANQPQHF. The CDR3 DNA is TGTGCCAGTAGTCCAGGGACAGGGGCCAATCAGCCCCAGCATTTT.

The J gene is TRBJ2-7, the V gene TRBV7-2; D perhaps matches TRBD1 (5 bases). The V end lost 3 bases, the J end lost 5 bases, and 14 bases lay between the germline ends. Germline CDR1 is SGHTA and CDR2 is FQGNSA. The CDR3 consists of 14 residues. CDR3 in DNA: TGTGCCAGCAGCTTGGGGCGGAGTACAGACGAGCAGTACTTC. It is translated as CASSLGRSTDEQYF. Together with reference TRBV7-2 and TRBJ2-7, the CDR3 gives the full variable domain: GAGVSQSPSNKVTEKGKDVELRCDPISGHTALYWYRQSLGQGLEFLIYFQGNSAPDKSGLPSDRFSAERTGGSVSTLTIQRTQQEDSAVYLCASSLGRSTDEQYFGPGTRLTVT.

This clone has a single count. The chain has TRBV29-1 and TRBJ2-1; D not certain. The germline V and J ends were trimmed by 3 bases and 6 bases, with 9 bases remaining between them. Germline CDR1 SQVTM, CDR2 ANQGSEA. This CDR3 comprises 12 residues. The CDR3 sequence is CSVDVGSNEQFF. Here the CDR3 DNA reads TGCAGCGTTGACGTCGGTTCCAATGAGCAGTTCTTC.

The CDR3 here is CASSPDSGRGGIYF. The CDR3 DNA is TGTGCCAGCAGCCCAGACAGCGGTCGGGGGGGCATATATTTT. The chain employs TRBV5-6 and TRBJ1-3; TRBD1 is a possible D gene (5 bases). With 4 bases removed from V and 12 bases from J, the gap between germline ends came to 20 bases. This CDR3 contains 14 residues. Germline V gene sequence: CDR1 SGHDT, CDR2 YYEEEE.

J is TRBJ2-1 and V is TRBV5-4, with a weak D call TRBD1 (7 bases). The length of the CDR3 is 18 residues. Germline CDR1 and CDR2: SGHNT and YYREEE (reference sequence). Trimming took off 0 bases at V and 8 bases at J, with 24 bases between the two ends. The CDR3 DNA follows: TGTGCCAGCAGCTTGGACTTCTCGGGCAGGGGGGATATAGATGAGCAGTTCTTC. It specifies CASSLDFSGRGDIDEQFF.

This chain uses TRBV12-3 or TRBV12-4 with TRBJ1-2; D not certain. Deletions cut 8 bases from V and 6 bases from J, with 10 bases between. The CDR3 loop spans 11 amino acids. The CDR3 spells CASSRPNGYTF. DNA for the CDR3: TGTGCCAGCTCTAGGCCCAATGGCTACACCTTC.

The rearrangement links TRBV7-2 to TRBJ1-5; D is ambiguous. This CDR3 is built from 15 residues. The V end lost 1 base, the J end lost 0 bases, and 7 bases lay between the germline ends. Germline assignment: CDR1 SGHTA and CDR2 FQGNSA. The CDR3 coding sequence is TGTGCCAGCAGCTTAGGAGGCCATAGCAATCAGCCCCAGCATTTT. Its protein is CASSLGGHSNQPQHF.

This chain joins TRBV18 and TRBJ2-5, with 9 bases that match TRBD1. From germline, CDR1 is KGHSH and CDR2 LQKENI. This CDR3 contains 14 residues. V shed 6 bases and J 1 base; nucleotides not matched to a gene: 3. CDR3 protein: CASSHRGLQETQYF. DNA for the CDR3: TGTGCCAGCTCGCACAGGGGGCTCCAAGAGACCCAGTACTTC.

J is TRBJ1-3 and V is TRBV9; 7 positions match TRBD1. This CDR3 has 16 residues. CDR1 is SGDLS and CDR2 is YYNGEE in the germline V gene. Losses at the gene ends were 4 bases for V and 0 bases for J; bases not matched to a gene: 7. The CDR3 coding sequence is TGTGCCAGCAGCCCCCGACAGGGATCCTCTGGAAACACCATATATTTT. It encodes CASSPRQGSSGNTIYF.

This chain's CDR3 is CASTVRGYSNQPQHF. The CDR3 DNA is TGTGCCAGTACCGTCAGGGGCTATAGCAATCAGCCCCAGCATTTT. V and J are TRBV19 and TRBJ1-5; TRBD1 might be the D (6 bases). Germline V gene data show CDR1 as LNHDA and CDR2 as SQIVND (reference sequence). This CDR3 is 15 amino acids long. V was trimmed by 7 bases and J by 0 bases, leaving 13 bases between them.

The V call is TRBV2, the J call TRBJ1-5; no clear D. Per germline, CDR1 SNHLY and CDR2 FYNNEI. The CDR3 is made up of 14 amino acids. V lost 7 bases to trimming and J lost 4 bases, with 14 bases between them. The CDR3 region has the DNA TGTGCCAGCACTGTCCAGGCAGTAAATCAGCCCCAGCATTTT. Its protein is CASTVQAVNQPQHF.

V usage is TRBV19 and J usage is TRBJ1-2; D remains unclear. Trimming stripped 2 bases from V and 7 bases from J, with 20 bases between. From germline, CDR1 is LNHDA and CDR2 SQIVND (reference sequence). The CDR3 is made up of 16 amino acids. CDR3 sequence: CASSITIGGISPGYTF. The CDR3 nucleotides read TGTGCCAGTAGTATAACAATCGGCGGAATTTCACCTGGCTACACCTTC.

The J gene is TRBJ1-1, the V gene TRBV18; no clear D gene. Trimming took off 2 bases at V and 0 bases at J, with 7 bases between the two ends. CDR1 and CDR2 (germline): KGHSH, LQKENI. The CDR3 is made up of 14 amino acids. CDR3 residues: CASSPAQVNTEAFF. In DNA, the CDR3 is TGTGCCAGCTCACCAGCGCAGGTGAACACTGAAGCTTTCTTT.

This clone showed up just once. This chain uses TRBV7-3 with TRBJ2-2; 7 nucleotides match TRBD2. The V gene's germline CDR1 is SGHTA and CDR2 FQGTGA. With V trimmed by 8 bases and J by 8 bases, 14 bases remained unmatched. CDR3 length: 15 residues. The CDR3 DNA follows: TGTGCCAGCTCACTTGCGGGGGAAGTAAAGGGGGAGCTGTTTTTT. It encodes CASSLAGEVKGELFF. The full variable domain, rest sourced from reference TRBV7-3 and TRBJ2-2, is GAGVSQTPSNKVTEKGKYVELRCDPISGHTALYWYRQSLGQGPEFLIYFQGTGAADDSGLPNDRFFAVRPEGSVSTLKIQRTERGDSAVYLCASSLAGEVKGELFFGEGSRLTVL.